This T cell receptor (beta chain) stems from a study of blood T cell repertoires in COVID-19. Sequencing used immunoSEQ multiplex PCR; TCRdb keeps in-frame clones, though not all of them. This sample has 55,000 to 70,000 clones; about 86% occur once, and the top ten carry roughly 4%. J was trimmed by 4 bases and V by 5 bases; bases with no gene match: 8. Germline CDR1 SGHNT, CDR2 YENEEA. The CDR3 has 14 residues. The V and J genes are TRBV11-3 and TRBJ2-7, with 7 bases lining up with TRBD1. The sequenced material came from peripheral blood. The receptor was isolated from a man aged 45-60 years with acute or convalescent COVID-19. As DNA, the CDR3 is TGTGCCAGCAGCGGATGGCCCAGGGGGTACGAGCAGTACTTC. Protein sequence: CASSGWPRGYEQYF.